The rows below give T cell receptor beta chains drawn from one sample of a study of beta chain features in type 1 diabetes. The repertoire was sequenced with immunoSEQ multiplex PCR; TCRdb's copy has only in-frame clones and lacks some. Seen here are some 160,000 clones, approximately 10% observed once, and the top ten hold under 0.75%. The sequenced material came from central memory CD4+ T cells from blood. Every receptor here comes from a woman aged 25 to 39 with type 1 diabetes. The CDR3 runs from the conserved cysteine through the conserved F or W. A D gene is named only where the DNA matches it firmly. Clone size is given for some rows only: seen once, a few or many times, or a class if the clone is expanded.

D	J	size	V	DNA	CDR3
TRBD2	TRBJ2-2	few	TRBV27	TGTGCTACCCAGAGGCCGGGACTAACGACCGGGGAGCTGTTTTTT	CATQRPGLTTGELFF
TRBD1	TRBJ2-7	.	TRBV30	TGTGCCTGGAGTGTATATGAAGGACAGGGGTCCTACGAGCAGTACTTC	CAWSVYEGQGSYEQYF
TRBD1	TRBJ2-7	few	TRBV29-1	TGCAGCGTTCAGGGGACAGGGGGCTACGAGCAGTACTTC	CSVQGTGGYEQYF
TRBD2	TRBJ2-7	.	TRBV11-2	TGTGCCAGCAGCTTAAGGGAGGGCCCCTACGAGCAGTACTTC	CASSLREGPYEQYF
TRBD2	TRBJ2-1	few	TRBV29-1	TGCAGCGTTGGGTCTAGCGGGAGGGGGGATGAGCAGTTCTTC	CSVGSSGRGDEQFF
TRBD1	TRBJ1-3	few	TRBV2	TGTGCCAGCAGCGGGACAGGGAAGGCTGGAAACACCATATATTTT	CASSGTGKAGNTIYF
.	TRBJ2-3	.	TRBV7-9	TGTGCCAGCAGCTCAAGAGGGGGAGTGACAGATACGCAGTATTTT	CASSSRGGVTDTQYF
TRBD1	TRBJ2-3	few	TRBV5-1	TGCGCCAGCAGCCCTCAGACAGGGGGCGCAGATACGCAGTATTTT	CASSPQTGGADTQYF
TRBD2	TRBJ2-3	few	TRBV29-1	TGCAGCGTGCTTAGACTAGCGGGAGGCACAGATACGCAGTATTTT	CSVLRLAGGTDTQYF
TRBD1	TRBJ1-1	few	TRBV19	TGTGCCAGTAGCCAAGACAGGGTGAACACTGAAGCTTTCTTT	CASSQDRVNTEAFF
.	TRBJ1-4	few	TRBV29-1	TGCAGCGTTCTAGGGGCGACTAATGAAAAACTGTTTTTT	CSVLGATNEKLFF
.	TRBJ1-5	.	TRBV2	TGTGCCAGCAGTGATTCAGGGGCCAATCAGCCCCAGCATTTT	CASSDSGANQPQHF
TRBD1	TRBJ2-7	few	TRBV9	TGTGCCAGCAGCCCATCCGGGACAGGGATCTACGAGCAGTACTTC	CASSPSGTGIYEQYF
.	TRBJ2-2	.	TRBV2	TGTGGGACACAGGGTTCGTTTAACACCGGGGAGCTGTTTTTT	CGTQGSFNTGELFF
.	TRBJ1-2	few	TRBV6-5	TGTGCCAGCACAACGGGTGGTGGCTACACCTTC	CASTTGGGYTF
TRBD1	TRBJ2-1	few	TRBV18	TGTGCCAGCTCACCGACGACAGGGGGCTACTACAATGAGCAGTTCTTC	CASSPTTGGYYNEQFF